This T cell receptor (beta chain) was documented in a study of cytomegalovirus exposure and HLA in healthy donors. Trimming took 2 bases from V and 4 from J, leaving 27 bases between them. Germline V CDR1 and CDR2: MNHEY, SMNVEV (reference sequence). The CDR3 extends over 19 amino acids. This clone was observed a handful of times. Use of 60 Vbeta and 13 Jbeta primers characterized the PCR. Profiled with immunoSEQ multiplex PCR; TCRdb holds only in-frame clones, not every one. The sample gives over 100,000 clones, 74% of which show up once; 2% to 2.5% is in the top ten. This clonotype was obtained from a human donor in good health. V and J are TRBV27 and TRBJ2-7; maybe TRBD1 (5 bases). Source material: PBMCs. The CDR3 sequence: CASSLKGPGGAGYGYEQYF. For the CDR3, the DNA is TGTGCCAGCAGTTTAAAGGGCCCCGGTGGGGCAGGGTACGGATACGAGCAGTACTTC.